A single sample gave rise to the 24 T cell receptor beta chains below, sequenced in a study of CD4 T cell repertoires in COVID-19. TCRdb's table, derived via immunoSEQ multiplex PCR, lists solely in-frame clones and lacks some. This table has fewer than 30,000 clones, over 90% appearing once. No culture step preceded sequencing of the ex vivo isolated memory T cells. This sample comprised circulating follicular helper CD4+ T cells (cTfh) from blood, obtained before the COVID-19 pandemic. These receptors originate from a human donor who had COVID-19.

V usage is TRBV6-6 and J usage is TRBJ1-1; TRBD1 might be the D (5 bases). This CDR3 has 12 residues. Trimming removed 5 bases from V and 3 bases from J, with 7 bases in between. Germline assignment: CDR1 MNHNY and CDR2 SVGAGI (reference sequence). This CDR3 is CASSRGDTEAFF. In DNA, the CDR3 is TGTGCCAGCAGTAGGGGTGACACTGAAGCTTTCTTT.

The J gene is TRBJ2-1, the V gene TRBV4-1, with 10 bases that match TRBD2. CDR1 MGHRA and CDR2 YSYEKL come from the germline V gene. Unmatched junction bases numbered 3, after V lost 1 base and J lost 3 bases. The CDR3 consists of 16 residues. The CDR3 DNA is TGCGCCAGCAGCCAAGGAATAGCGGGAGGCTACAATGAGCAGTTCTTC. Translated: CASSQGIAGGYNEQFF.

This chain connects TRBV6-9 to TRBJ2-6, with D perhaps TRBD1 (5 bases). CDR3 length: 15 amino acids. Per germline, CDR1 MNHGY and CDR2 SVAAGI. V shed 1 base and J shed 2 bases, with 6 bases lying between them. The chain's CDR3 is CASSYWGTGANVLTF. CDR3 DNA sequence: TGTGCCAGCAGTTATTGGGGCACTGGGGCCAACGTCCTGACTTTC.

This clone occurred once. Here the CDR3 reads CASSEPLQGDYGYTF. The DNA for the CDR3 is TGTGCCAGCAGTGAGCCGTTACAGGGTGACTATGGCTACACCTTC. This chain links TRBV2 with TRBJ1-2; TRBD1 might be the D (6 bases). Trimming took 3 bases from V and 3 from J, leaving 14 bases between them. The germline V gene has CDR1 SNHLY and CDR2 FYNNEI. The CDR3 contains 15 residues.

The chain carries TRBV9 and TRBJ1-2; 9 nucleotides agree with TRBD1. The germline V gene has CDR1 SGDLS and CDR2 YYNGEE. With 4 bases clipped from V and 6 bases from J, the junction kept 10 bases outside the gene matches. This CDR3 has 15 residues. The CDR3 loop is CASSTGTGNSDGYTF. The CDR3, as DNA: TGTGCCAGCAGCACTGGGACAGGGAATAGCGATGGCTACACCTTC.

This rearrangement joins TRBV11-3 to TRBJ1-1, with TRBD1 matching over 8 bases. Germline V gene lookup returns CDR1 SGHNT and CDR2 YENEEA. The CDR3 loop spans 14 amino acids. Losses at the gene ends were 6 bases for V and 3 bases for J; bases not matched to a gene: 6. CDR3 protein: CASRMTGEDTEAFF. DNA of the CDR3: TGTGCCAGCAGGATGACAGGGGAGGACACTGAAGCTTTCTTT.

This chain joins TRBV19 and TRBJ1-4, with D possibly TRBD1 on 6 matching bases. V lost 3 bases and J 4 bases, leaving 12 bases between the germline ends. Per germline, CDR1 LNHDA and CDR2 SQIVND (reference sequence). This CDR3 has 15 residues. CDR3 DNA: TGTGCCAGTAGTATGTTGAGGGGGATTAATGAAAAACTGTTTTTT. Translating it yields CASSMLRGINEKLFF.

The chain combines TRBV7-7 with TRBJ2-1; 10 nucleotides align to TRBD2. CDR3 length equals 17 residues. Trimming removed 1 base from V and 6 bases from J; junction bases left unmatched: 9. Germline V gene sequence: CDR1 SSHAT, CDR2 FNYEAQ (reference sequence). Here the CDR3 reads CASSLGAAGGLGNEQFF. The CDR3 coding sequence is TGTGCCAGCAGCTTAGGAGCAGCGGGAGGGCTGGGCAATGAGCAGTTCTTC.

Points on this clone: A read error may account for a junction end that differs from germline. The chain employs TRBV6-1 and TRBJ2-5; 13 positions match TRBD2. The germline V gene encodes CDR1 MNHNS and CDR2 SASEGT. The CDR3 extends over 14 amino acids. CDR3 nucleotides: TGTGCCAGCAAAGAGGGACTAGCGGGGCGGGAGTGGAACTTC. This translates into CASKEGLAGREWNF.

This chain uses TRBV5-1 with TRBJ2-1; TRBD2 matches at 8 bases. Germline values: CDR1 SGHRS, CDR2 YFSETQ. The CDR3 contains 15 residues. J lost 2 bases, V lost 1 base, and 2 bases had no gene match. For the CDR3, the DNA is TGCGCCAGCAGCTTGTCACTAGCGGCCTACAATGAGCAGTTCTTC. Residues: CASSLSLAAYNEQFF.

This chain connects TRBV11-2 to TRBJ1-2; tentative D call: TRBD1 (5 bases). The V gene lost 0 bases and the J gene lost 5 bases, with 13 bases spanning the gap. CDR1 and CDR2 (germline): SGHAT, FQNNGV. This CDR3 has 15 amino acids. CDR3 DNA sequence: TGTGCCAGCAGCTTAGACCGACAGCGAGGATATGGCTACACCTTC. Its protein is CASSLDRQRGYGYTF.

The rearrangement joins TRBV19 to TRBJ2-2; D remains ambiguous. This CDR3 is built from 18 residues. CDR1 and CDR2 from the germline V gene are LNHDA and SQIVND (reference sequence). Trimming left V 2 bases short and J 5 bases short, with 21 bases between. The CDR3 is CASSINFAGQTGTGELFF. DNA of the CDR3: TGTGCCAGTAGTATAAATTTCGCTGGCCAGACTGGAACCGGGGAGCTGTTTTTT.

The V gene is TRBV18, the J gene TRBJ2-7; 7 nucleotides agree with TRBD1. This CDR3 has 16 amino acids. Germline V gene sequence: CDR1 KGHSH, CDR2 LQKENI. Trimming at V came to 4 bases and at J to 0 bases, leaving 9 bases not matched to a gene. CDR3: CASSHAPGTASYEQYF. The CDR3 nucleotides read TGTGCCAGCTCACACGCCCCCGGGACAGCCTCCTACGAGCAGTACTTC.

The rearrangement joins TRBV7-9 to TRBJ1-3; tentative D call: TRBD1 (6 bases). Germline CDR1 SEHNR, CDR2 FQNEAQ (reference sequence). V was pared by 5 bases and J by 3 bases, with 11 bases between. This CDR3 has 14 residues. The CDR3 reads CASSGGASGNTIYF. The CDR3, as DNA: TGTGCCAGCAGCGGGGGGGCTAGTGGAAACACCATATATTTT.

The genes are TRBV28 and TRBJ1-2; a weak D match, TRBD1 (6 bases). Germline-derived CDR1 and CDR2 are MDHEN and SYDVKM. This CDR3 is 15 amino acids long. With 0 bases removed from V and 3 bases from J, the gap between germline ends came to 11 bases. The CDR3 region is CASSLWDRIYYGYTF. In DNA, the CDR3 is TGTGCCAGCAGTTTATGGGACAGAATTTACTATGGCTACACCTTC.

V usage is TRBV6-1 and J usage is TRBJ2-3, with D unresolved. The CDR3 covers 14 residues. Deletions cut 2 bases from V and 3 bases from J, with 9 bases between. Germline values: CDR1 MNHNS, CDR2 SASEGT. The CDR3 sequence: CASSETYSTDTQYF. The CDR3 nucleotides read TGTGCCAGCAGTGAAACTTACAGTACAGATACGCAGTATTTT.

The chain employs TRBV11-1 and TRBJ1-2, with D possibly TRBD1 on 6 matching bases. Deletions cut 2 bases from V and 3 bases from J, with 7 bases between. Germline loops: CDR1 SGHAT, CDR2 FQDESV (reference sequence). The CDR3 is 13 residues long. CDR3 in DNA: TGTGCCAGCAGCTTACGACAGGACTATGGCTACACCTTC. Protein sequence: CASSLRQDYGYTF.

V is TRBV7-6 and J is TRBJ1-6, with D perhaps matching TRBD1 (5 bases). Trimming removed 1 base at V and 8 bases at J, with 9 bases between. The CDR3 spans 14 residues. The germline V gene has CDR1 SGHVS and CDR2 FNYEAQ. The CDR3 region is CASSLGSGYSPLHF. The CDR3 DNA sequence: TGTGCCAGCAGCTTAGGCTCAGGGTATTCACCCCTCCACTTT.

The chain has TRBV10-3 and TRBJ2-7; a weak D match, TRBD1 (6 bases). Per the germline V gene, CDR1 is ENHRY and CDR2 is SYGVKD. Trimming took off 2 bases at V and 2 bases at J, with 16 bases between the two ends. CDR3 length equals 16 residues. For the CDR3, the DNA is TGTGCCATCAGTGAGCGGAGCCAGGGGTCAACCTACGAGCAGTACTTC. Encoded protein: CAISERSQGSTYEQYF.

The genes are TRBV11-2 and TRBJ2-7; D unresolved. This CDR3 spans 11 amino acids. Germline V gene sequence: CDR1 SGHAT, CDR2 FQNNGV. Trimming pared 5 bases from V and 5 bases from J, leaving 7 bases between. CDR3 sequence reads: CASSRTNEQYF. DNA for the CDR3: TGTGCCAGCAGCCGTACAAACGAGCAGTACTTC.

The chain recombines TRBV18 with TRBJ1-1; D is possibly TRBD1 (6 bases). The CDR3 consists of 17 residues. V was pared by 0 bases and J by 2 bases, with 16 bases between. Germline CDR1 KGHSH, CDR2 LQKENI. The CDR3 coding sequence is TGTGCCAGCTCACCACCGATGCCAGGGACACTCAACACTGAAGCTTTCTTT. Protein product: CASSPPMPGTLNTEAFF.

The V and J genes are TRBV11-3 and TRBJ2-5; possibly TRBD2 for D (7 bases). Trimming left V 5 bases short and J 6 bases short, with 16 bases between. Germline loops: CDR1 SGHNT, CDR2 YENEEA. This CDR3 spans 14 amino acids. CDR3 nucleotides: TGTGCCAGCAGCCGCGGCGCGGGGGCGAAGACCCAGTACTTC. Protein: CASSRGAGAKTQYF.

The CDR3 bases are TGTGCCAGCACTTCGACAGGGGGCACTGCTGGCTACACCTTC. Amino acid sequence: CASTSTGGTAGYTF. The chain is built from TRBV6-5 and TRBJ1-2, with 10 bases matching TRBD1. V was clipped by 7 bases and J by 7 bases; unmatched bases: 9. The length of the CDR3 is 14 residues. The germline V gene has CDR1 MNHEY and CDR2 SVGAGI.

This chain connects TRBV6-6 to TRBJ1-5, with D unclear. Trimming took 5 bases from V and 2 from J, leaving 16 bases between them. This CDR3 is built from 16 residues. Germline V lookup: CDR1 MNHNY, CDR2 SVGAGI (reference sequence). The CDR3: CASSPETEVGNQPQHF. Here the CDR3 DNA reads TGTGCCAGCAGTCCCGAGACCGAGGTTGGCAATCAGCCCCAGCATTTT.